The T cell receptor beta chain described here comes from a study of cytomegalovirus exposure and HLA in healthy donors. As regards this clone: Its antigen is not identified.

PCR was performed using 60 Vbeta and 13 Jbeta primers. Repertoires were generated with immunoSEQ multiplex PCR, while TCRdb's copy carries only in-frame clones and drops some. The sample records 90,000 to 130,000 clones, about 73% being singletons. All the people who gave samples were healthy bone marrow donors. General study points: According to an earlier analysis, most TCR beta V segments yielded productive rearrangements about 90% or about 30% of the time. Rarity held for most TCR sequences, but there were some public TCRs that occurred in many donors. Analyzed later, association rates of TCRs varied across HLA loci, with DRB1 most and HLA-C fewest.

The sequencing input was PBMCs. This clonotype originated in a woman in her twenties or thirties in good health and CMV-seronegative.

CDR3 DNA: TGTGCCAGCAGTAGTGGTTGGGGAGGGAACTATGGCTACACCTTC. Protein product: CASSSGWGGNYGYTF. The chain is built from TRBV27 and TRBJ1-2; no clear D gene. This CDR3 is 15 amino acids long. V was pared by 5 bases and J by 2 bases, with 15 bases between. In germline, CDR1 is MNHEY, CDR2 SMNVEV (reference sequence).